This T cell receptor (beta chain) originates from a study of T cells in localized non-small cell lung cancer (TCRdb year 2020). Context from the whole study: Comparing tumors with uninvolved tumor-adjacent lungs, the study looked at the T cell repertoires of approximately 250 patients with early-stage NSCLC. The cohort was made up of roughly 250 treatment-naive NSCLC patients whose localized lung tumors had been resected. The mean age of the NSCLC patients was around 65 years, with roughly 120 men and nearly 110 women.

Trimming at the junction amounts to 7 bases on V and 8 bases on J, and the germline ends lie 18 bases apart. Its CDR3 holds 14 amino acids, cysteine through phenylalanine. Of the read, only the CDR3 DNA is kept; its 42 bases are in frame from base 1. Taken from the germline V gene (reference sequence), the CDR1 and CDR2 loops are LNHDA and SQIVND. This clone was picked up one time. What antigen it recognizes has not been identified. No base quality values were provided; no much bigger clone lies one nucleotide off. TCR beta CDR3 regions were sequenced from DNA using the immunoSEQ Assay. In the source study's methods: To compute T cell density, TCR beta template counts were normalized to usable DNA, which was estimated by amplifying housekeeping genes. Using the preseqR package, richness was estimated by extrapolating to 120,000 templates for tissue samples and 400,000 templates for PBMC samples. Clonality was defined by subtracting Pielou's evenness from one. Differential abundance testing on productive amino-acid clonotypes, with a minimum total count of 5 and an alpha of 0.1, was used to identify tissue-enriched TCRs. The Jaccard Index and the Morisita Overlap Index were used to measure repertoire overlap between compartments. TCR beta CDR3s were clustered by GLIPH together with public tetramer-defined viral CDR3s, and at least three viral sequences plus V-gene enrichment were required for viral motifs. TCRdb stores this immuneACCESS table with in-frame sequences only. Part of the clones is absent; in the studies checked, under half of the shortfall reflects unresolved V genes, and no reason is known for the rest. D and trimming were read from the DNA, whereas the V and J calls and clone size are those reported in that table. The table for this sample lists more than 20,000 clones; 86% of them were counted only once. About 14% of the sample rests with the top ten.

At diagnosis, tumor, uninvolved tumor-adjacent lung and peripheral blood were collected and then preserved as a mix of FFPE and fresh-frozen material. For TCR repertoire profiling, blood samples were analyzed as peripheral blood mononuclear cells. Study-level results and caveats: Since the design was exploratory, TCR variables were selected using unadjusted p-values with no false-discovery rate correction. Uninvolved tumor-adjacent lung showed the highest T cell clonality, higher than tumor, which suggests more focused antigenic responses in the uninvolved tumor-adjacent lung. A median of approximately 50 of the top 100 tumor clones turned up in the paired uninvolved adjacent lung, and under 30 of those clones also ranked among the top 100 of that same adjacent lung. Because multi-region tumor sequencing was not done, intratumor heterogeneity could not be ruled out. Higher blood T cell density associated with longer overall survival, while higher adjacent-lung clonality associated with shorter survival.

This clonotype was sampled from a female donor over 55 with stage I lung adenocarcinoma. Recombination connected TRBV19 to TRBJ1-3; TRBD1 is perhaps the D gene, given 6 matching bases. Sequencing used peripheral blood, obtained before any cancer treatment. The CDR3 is CASTPRGGLYTIYF. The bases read TGTGCCAGTACACCCAGAGGGGGGTTATACACCATATATTTT.